The 18 T cell receptor beta chains in this list originate from one sample, sequenced in a study of identical twins. TCRdb re-called the 5' RACE reads with MiXCR, one entry per CDR3 protein. The sample has about 470,000 distinct CDR3 sequences; approximately 24% are singletons. The sample was also reused in another study, on T cells expressing NK-cell markers.

The sequenced sample consisted of CD4+ T cells sorted from blood. Receptor source: a woman younger than 35 in good health.

This chain joins TRBV20-1 and TRBJ2-3, with 7 nucleotides matching TRBD2. V gave up 2 bases and J gave up 1 base; unmatched junction bases: 6. The CDR3 runs to 15 residues. Germline V gene lookup returns CDR1 DFQATT and CDR2 SNEGSKA (reference sequence). CDR3 DNA sequence: TGCAGTGCTAGAACAAGCGGGGCCGGCACAGATACGCAGTATTTT. Translated, it gives CSARTSGAGTDTQYF.

This clonotype was seen only a few times. The chain has TRBV4-2 and TRBJ2-5, with a tentative D call TRBD1 (5 bases). The V and J ends lost 1 base and 2 bases respectively, with 8 bases between them. The V gene's germline CDR1 is LGHNA and CDR2 YNFKEQ. The CDR3 totals 14 residues. The CDR3 here is CASSQVAGQETQYF. The CDR3 DNA follows: TGTGCCAGCAGCCAAGTCGCAGGGCAAGAGACCCAGTACTTC.

The chain is built from TRBV5-1 and TRBJ1-4; possibly TRBD1 for D (6 bases). CDR1 and CDR2 from the germline V gene are SGHRS and YFSETQ. Trimming shortened V by 0 bases and J by 5 bases, and 11 bases separated the two germline ends. The CDR3 totals 15 residues. The CDR3 DNA reads TGCGCCAGCAGCTTGGATGGTACAGGGAATGAAAAACTGTTTTTT. Amino acids: CASSLDGTGNEKLFF.

The rearrangement joins TRBV20-1 to TRBJ1-2, with TRBD1 matching 9 bases. This CDR3 region has 14 residues. Germline trimming cut 2 bases from V and 2 bases from J; bases unmatched to any gene: 3. Germline loops: CDR1 DFQATT, CDR2 SNEGSKA (reference sequence). The CDR3 region is CSARPTGGNYGYTF. Written as DNA, the CDR3 is TGCAGTGCTAGACCGACAGGGGGAAACTATGGCTACACCTTC.

This clonotype was counted many times. The rearrangement joins TRBV7-9 to TRBJ2-7, with TRBD1 matching 8 bases. Germline CDR1 SEHNR, CDR2 FQNEAQ (reference sequence). The CDR3 loop spans 13 amino acids. J lost 5 bases, V lost 3 bases, and 3 bases had no gene match. CDR3 coding DNA: TGTGCCAGCAGCTTGGACAGGGACCACGAGCAGTACTTC. As protein: CASSLDRDHEQYF.

This clonotype showed up just a few times. This chain joins TRBV6-5 and TRBJ2-7, with TRBD1 as a possible D gene (5 bases). This CDR3 is built from 15 residues. In germline, CDR1 is MNHEY, CDR2 SVGAGI. Trimming left V 2 bases short and J 0 bases short, with 11 bases between. The chain's CDR3 is CASSYGHPSSYEQYF. DNA of the CDR3: TGTGCCAGCAGTTACGGACATCCGAGCTCCTACGAGCAGTACTTC.

CDR3 protein: CASSSFKTSAKETQYF. The CDR3 coding sequence is TGTGCCAGCAGCTCATTCAAGACTAGCGCAAAAGAGACCCAGTACTTC. This chain links TRBV3-1 with TRBJ2-5; 8 bases align to TRBD2. There are 16 residues in the CDR3. The germline V gene has CDR1 LGHDT and CDR2 YNNKEL (reference sequence). Trimming at V came to 5 bases and at J to 3 bases, leaving 11 bases not matched to a gene.

The CDR3 region has the DNA TGTGCCAGCAGTTCCGGGAGGGGATCCACCGGGGAGCTGTTTTTT. Its protein product is CASSSGRGSTGELFF. The chain joins TRBV12-3 or TRBV12-4 to TRBJ2-2, with 8 bases fitting TRBD2. This CDR3 contains 15 residues. V shed 4 bases, J shed 4 bases, and the junction held 5 bases outside the gene matches.

The chain employs TRBV5-1 and TRBJ2-1, with D tentatively TRBD2 (5 bases). Trimming stripped 0 bases from V and 3 bases from J, with 10 bases between. Germline values: CDR1 SGHRS, CDR2 YFSETQ. This CDR3 contains 15 residues. The CDR3 region is CASSLGLLGYNEQFF. The CDR3 DNA reads TGCGCCAGCAGCTTGGGCCTACTAGGCTACAATGAGCAGTTCTTC.

The chain recombines TRBV9 with TRBJ2-3, with D tentatively TRBD2 (6 bases). V dropped 4 bases and J dropped 4 bases, with 13 bases sitting between them. CDR3 length equals 14 residues. From germline, CDR1 is SGDLS and CDR2 YYNGEE. The CDR3, as DNA: TGTGCCAGCAGCAAAGGAGGGGTCCCAGATACGCAGTATTTT. It yields the protein CASSKGGVPDTQYF. The variable domain in full, completed from reference TRBV9 and TRBJ2-3, reads DSGVTQTPKHLITATGQRVTLRCSPRSGDLSVYWYQQSLDQGLQFLIQYYNGEERAKGNILERFSAQQFPDLHSELNLSSLELGDSALYFCASSKGGVPDTQYFGPGTRLTVL.

CDR3 loop: CASSWGGTGEAFF. DNA for the CDR3: TGCGCCAGCAGCTGGGGTGGGACAGGCGAAGCTTTCTTT. The J gene is TRBJ1-1, the V gene TRBV5-1; 8 bases are a match to TRBD1. The CDR3 is made up of 13 amino acids. J lost 8 bases, V lost 3 bases, and 6 bases had no gene match. Germline V gene lookup returns CDR1 SGHRS and CDR2 YFSETQ.

This clonotype was recorded once. The chain employs TRBV5-1 and TRBJ2-2; D not certain. CDR3 size: 14 residues. CDR1 is SGHRS, CDR2 YFSETQ, per germline. V shed 1 base and J shed 6 bases, with 10 bases lying between them. CDR3 protein: CASSLIMGPGELFF. The CDR3 region has the DNA TGCGCCAGCAGCTTGATAATGGGTCCCGGGGAGCTGTTTTTT.

V gene TRBV20-1 combines with J gene TRBJ2-7; TRBD2 is a possible D gene (5 bases). There are 13 residues in the CDR3. V lost 3 bases and J 5 bases, leaving 14 bases between the germline ends. Germline V lookup: CDR1 DFQATT, CDR2 SNEGSKA (reference sequence). The DNA of the CDR3 is TGCAGTGCTAGCCCTCGAGTAGCGAACGAGCAGTACTTC. This gives the protein CSASPRVANEQYF.

The chain joins TRBV20-1 to TRBJ1-2; tentatively, D is TRBD1 (6 bases). Trimming removed 4 bases from V and 4 bases from J, with 10 bases in between. CDR3 length: 12 residues. CDR1 is DFQATT, CDR2 SNEGSKA, per germline (reference sequence). The DNA for the CDR3 is TGCAGTGCTACTGACAGGTTCTATGGCTACACCTTC. Encoded protein: CSATDRFYGYTF.

The chain carries TRBV29-1 and TRBJ1-1; no firm D call. V lost 4 bases and J 7 bases, leaving 7 bases between the germline ends. Germline V CDR1 and CDR2: SQVTM, ANQGSEA. The CDR3 runs to 10 residues. CDR3 sequence: CSVGPNEAFF. CDR3 nucleotide sequence: TGCAGCGTTGGACCGAATGAAGCTTTCTTT.

The chain recombines TRBV7-2 with TRBJ2-7; D is possibly TRBD2 (7 bases). CDR1 and CDR2 from the germline V gene are SGHTA and FQGNSA. The CDR3 consists of 20 residues. V was trimmed by 1 base and J by 0 bases, leaving 25 bases between them. The CDR3: CASSLGPWEGVPFSSYEQYF. The CDR3 DNA reads TGTGCCAGCAGCTTAGGGCCTTGGGAGGGGGTCCCTTTTAGCTCCTACGAGCAGTACTTC.

The J gene is TRBJ1-2, the V gene TRBV18; TRBD1 matches 7 bases. Trimming at V came to 3 bases and at J to 3 bases, leaving 4 bases not matched to a gene. This CDR3 has 14 residues. Germline V gene lookup returns CDR1 KGHSH and CDR2 LQKENI. The CDR3 loop reads CASSPDRADYGYTF. CDR3 nucleotides: TGTGCCAGCTCACCTGACAGGGCGGACTATGGCTACACCTTC.

This clonotype has more than one count but fewer than ten. The chain joins TRBV29-1 to TRBJ2-3, with D possibly being TRBD1 (8 bases). Germline CDR1 SQVTM, CDR2 ANQGSEA. V was cut by 6 bases and J by 1 base, with 23 bases left in between. This CDR3 is 17 amino acids long. This CDR3 is CSVGGRAGGLGTDTQYF. CDR3 sequence (DNA): TGCAGCGTCGGTGGGAGGGCAGGGGGCCTGGGCACAGATACGCAGTATTTT.